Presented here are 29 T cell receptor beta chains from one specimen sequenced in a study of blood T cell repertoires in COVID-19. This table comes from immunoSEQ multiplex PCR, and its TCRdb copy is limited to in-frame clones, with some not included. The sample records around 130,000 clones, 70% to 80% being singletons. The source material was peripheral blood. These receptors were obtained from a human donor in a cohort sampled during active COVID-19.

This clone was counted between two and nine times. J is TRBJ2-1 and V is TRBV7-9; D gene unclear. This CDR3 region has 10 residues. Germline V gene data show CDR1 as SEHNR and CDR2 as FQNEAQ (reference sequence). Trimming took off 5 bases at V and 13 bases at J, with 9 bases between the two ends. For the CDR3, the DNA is TGTGCCAGCAGCCTAACCTCTCAGTTCTTC. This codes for CASSLTSQFF.

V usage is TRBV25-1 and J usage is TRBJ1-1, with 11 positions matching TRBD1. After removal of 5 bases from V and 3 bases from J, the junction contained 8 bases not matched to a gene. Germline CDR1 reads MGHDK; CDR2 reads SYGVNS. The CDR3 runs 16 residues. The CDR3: CASSMDRGRVYTEAFF. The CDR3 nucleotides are TGTGCCAGCAGTATGGACAGGGGGCGGGTGTACACTGAAGCTTTCTTT.

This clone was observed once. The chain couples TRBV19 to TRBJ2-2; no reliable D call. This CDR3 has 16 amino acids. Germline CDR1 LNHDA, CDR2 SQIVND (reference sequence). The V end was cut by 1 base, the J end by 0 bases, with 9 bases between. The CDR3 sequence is CASSIGVPSNTGELFF. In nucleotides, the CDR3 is TGTGCCAGTAGTATAGGAGTACCCTCGAACACCGGGGAGCTGTTTTTT.

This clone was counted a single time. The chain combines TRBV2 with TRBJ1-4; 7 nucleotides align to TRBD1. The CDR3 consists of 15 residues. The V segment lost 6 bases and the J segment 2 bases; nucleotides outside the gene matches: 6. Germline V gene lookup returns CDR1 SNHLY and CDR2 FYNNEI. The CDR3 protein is CASSGMTGTNEKLFF. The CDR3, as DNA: TGTGCCAGCAGCGGTATGACAGGGACTAATGAAAAACTGTTTTTT.

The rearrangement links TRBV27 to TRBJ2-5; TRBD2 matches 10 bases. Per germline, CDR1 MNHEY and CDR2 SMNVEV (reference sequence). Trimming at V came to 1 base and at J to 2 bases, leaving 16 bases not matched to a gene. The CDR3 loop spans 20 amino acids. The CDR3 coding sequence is TGTGCCAGCAGTTTATTTTTTGGAGCGGGGGGGGCGTTCCCGCAAGAGACCCAGTACTTC. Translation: CASSLFFGAGGAFPQETQYF.

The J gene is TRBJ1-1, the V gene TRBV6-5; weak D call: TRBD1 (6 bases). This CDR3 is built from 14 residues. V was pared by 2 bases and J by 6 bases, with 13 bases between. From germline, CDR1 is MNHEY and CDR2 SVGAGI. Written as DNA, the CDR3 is TGTGCCAGCAGTTACACCGGGCAGGGGTCTGAAGCTTTCTTT. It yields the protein CASSYTGQGSEAFF.

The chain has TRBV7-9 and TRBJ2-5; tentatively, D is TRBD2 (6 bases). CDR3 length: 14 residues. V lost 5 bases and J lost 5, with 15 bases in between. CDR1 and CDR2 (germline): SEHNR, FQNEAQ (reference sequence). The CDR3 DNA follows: TGTGCCAGCAGCATTAGCGGCTCGGGGGAGACCCAGTACTTC. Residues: CASSISGSGETQYF.

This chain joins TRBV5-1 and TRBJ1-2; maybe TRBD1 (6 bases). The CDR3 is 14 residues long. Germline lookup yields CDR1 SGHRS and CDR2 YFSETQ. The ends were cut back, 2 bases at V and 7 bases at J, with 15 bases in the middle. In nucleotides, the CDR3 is TGCGCCAGCAGCTTCGGACAGACAATTGGTGGCTACACCTTC. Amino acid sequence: CASSFGQTIGGYTF. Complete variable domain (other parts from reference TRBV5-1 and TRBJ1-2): KAGVTQTPRYLIKTRGQQVTLSCSPISGHRSVSWYQQTPGQGLQFLFEYFSETQRNKGNFPGRFSGRQFSNSRSEMNVSTLELGDSALYLCASSFGQTIGGYTFGSGTRLTVV.

CDR3 sequence: CASSDSRGIIGTEAFF. The CDR3 nucleotides are TGTGCCAGCAGTGATAGTAGAGGGATCATCGGAACTGAAGCTTTCTTT. The chain couples TRBV25-1 to TRBJ1-1, with no clear D. Germline values: CDR1 MGHDK, CDR2 SYGVNS. The germline V and J ends were trimmed by 3 bases and 5 bases, with 19 bases remaining between them. The CDR3 covers 16 residues.

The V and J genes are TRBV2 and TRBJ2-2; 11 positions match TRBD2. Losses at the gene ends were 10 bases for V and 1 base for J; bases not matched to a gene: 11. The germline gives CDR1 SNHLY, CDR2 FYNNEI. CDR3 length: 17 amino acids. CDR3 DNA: TGTGCCATCAACCCCGGGGGGACTAGCGGGAACACCGGGGAGCTGTTTTTT. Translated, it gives CAINPGGTSGNTGELFF.

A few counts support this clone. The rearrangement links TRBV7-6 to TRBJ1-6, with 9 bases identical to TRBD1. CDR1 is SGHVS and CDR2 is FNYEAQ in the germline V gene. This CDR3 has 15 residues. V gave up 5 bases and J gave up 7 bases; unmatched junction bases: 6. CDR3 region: CASSRSGQGNSPLHF. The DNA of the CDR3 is TGTGCCAGCAGCCGTTCCGGACAGGGGAATTCACCCCTCCACTTT.

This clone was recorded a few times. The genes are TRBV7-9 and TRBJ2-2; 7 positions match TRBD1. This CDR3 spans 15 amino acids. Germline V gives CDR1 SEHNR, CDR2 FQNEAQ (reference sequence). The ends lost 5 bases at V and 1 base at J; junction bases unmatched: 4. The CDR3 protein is CASSHGTENTGELFF. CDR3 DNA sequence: TGTGCCAGCAGCCACGGGACAGAGAACACCGGGGAGCTGTTTTTT.

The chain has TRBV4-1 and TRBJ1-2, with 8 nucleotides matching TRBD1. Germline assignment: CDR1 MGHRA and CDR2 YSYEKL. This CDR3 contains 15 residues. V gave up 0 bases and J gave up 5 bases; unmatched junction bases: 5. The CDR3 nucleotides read TGCGCCAGCAGCCAAGAGCGGCAGGGGGCTTATGGCTACACCTTC. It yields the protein CASSQERQGAYGYTF.

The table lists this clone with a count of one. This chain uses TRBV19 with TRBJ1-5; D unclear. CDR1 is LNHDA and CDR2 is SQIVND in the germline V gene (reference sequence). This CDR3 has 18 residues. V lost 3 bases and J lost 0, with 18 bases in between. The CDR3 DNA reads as TGTGCCAGTAGTATGGAAGTCGGCAGACTTTATAGCAATCAGCCCCAGCATTTT. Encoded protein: CASSMEVGRLYSNQPQHF.

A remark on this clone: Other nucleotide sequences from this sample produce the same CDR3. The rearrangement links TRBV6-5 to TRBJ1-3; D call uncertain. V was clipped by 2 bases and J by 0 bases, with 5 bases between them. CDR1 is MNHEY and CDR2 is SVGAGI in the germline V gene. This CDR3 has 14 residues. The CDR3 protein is CASSYRSSGNTIYF. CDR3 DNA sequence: TGTGCCAGCAGTTACCGGTCCTCTGGAAACACCATATATTTT.

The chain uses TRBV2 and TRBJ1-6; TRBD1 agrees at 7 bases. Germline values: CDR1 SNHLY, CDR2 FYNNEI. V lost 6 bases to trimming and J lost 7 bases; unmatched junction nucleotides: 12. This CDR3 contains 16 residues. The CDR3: CASRRYPGQSNSPLHF. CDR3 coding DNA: TGTGCCAGCAGGCGATATCCGGGACAGTCGAATTCACCCCTCCACTTT.

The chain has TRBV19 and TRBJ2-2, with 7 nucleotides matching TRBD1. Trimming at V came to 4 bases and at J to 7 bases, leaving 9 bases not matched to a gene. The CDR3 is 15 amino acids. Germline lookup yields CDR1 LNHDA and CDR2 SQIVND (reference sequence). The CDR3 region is CASSTLTGKVGELFF. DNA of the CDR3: TGTGCCAGTAGTACCTTGACAGGGAAGGTCGGGGAGCTGTTTTTT.

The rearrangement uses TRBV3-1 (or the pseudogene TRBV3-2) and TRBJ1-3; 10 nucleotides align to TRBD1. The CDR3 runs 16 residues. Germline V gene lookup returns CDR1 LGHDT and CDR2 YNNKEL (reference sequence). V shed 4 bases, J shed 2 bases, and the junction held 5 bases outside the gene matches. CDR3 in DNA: TGTGCCAGCAGCCTGCGACAGGGGGCGACTGGAAACACCATATATTTT. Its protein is CASSLRQGATGNTIYF.

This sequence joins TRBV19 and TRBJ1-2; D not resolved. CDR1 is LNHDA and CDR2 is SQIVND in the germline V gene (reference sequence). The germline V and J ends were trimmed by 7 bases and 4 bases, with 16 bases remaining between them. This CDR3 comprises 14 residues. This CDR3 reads CASTGNFQSYGYTF. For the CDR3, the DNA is TGTGCCAGTACCGGGAACTTCCAGAGCTATGGCTACACCTTC.

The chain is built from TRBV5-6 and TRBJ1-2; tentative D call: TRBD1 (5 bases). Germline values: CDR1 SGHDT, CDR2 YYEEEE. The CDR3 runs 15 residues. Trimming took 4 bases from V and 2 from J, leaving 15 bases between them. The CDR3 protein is CASSPGGGLNYGYTF. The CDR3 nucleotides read TGTGCCAGCAGCCCCGGGGGGGGGTTAAACTATGGCTACACCTTC.

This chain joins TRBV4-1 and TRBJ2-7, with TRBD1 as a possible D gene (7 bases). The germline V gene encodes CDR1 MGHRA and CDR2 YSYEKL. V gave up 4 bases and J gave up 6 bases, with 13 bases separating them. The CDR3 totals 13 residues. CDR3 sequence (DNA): TGCGCCAGCAGCCGCAACAGGGGAGGCGAGCAGTACTTC. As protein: CASSRNRGGEQYF.

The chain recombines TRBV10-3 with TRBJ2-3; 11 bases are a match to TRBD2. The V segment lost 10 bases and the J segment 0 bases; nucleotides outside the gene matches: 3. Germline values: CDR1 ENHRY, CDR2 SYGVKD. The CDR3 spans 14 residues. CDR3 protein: CATASGGSTDTQYF. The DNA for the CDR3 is TGTGCCACCGCTAGCGGGGGGAGCACAGATACGCAGTATTTT.

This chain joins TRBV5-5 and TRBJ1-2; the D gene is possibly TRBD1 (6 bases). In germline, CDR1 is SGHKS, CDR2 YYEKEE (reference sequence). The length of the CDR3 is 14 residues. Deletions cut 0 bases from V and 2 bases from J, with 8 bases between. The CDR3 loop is CASSLVTGNYGYTF. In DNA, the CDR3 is TGTGCCAGCAGCTTGGTAACAGGGAACTATGGCTACACCTTC.

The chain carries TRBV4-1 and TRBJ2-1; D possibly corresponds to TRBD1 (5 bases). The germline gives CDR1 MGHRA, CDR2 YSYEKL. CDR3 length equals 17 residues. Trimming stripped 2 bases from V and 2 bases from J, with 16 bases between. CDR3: CASSQRDSPLPYNEQFF. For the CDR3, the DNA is TGCGCCAGCAGCCAACGAGACAGTCCTCTCCCCTACAATGAGCAGTTCTTC.

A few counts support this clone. The chain's CDR3 is CASSFTYGQILQETQYF. Here the CDR3 DNA reads TGCGCCAGCAGCTTTACCTACGGACAGATTTTACAAGAGACCCAGTACTTC. The genes are TRBV5-1 and TRBJ2-5; TRBD1 is a possible D gene (6 bases). The CDR3 is 17 amino acids. V lost 2 bases and J 2 bases, leaving 19 bases between the germline ends. Germline CDR1 SGHRS, CDR2 YFSETQ.

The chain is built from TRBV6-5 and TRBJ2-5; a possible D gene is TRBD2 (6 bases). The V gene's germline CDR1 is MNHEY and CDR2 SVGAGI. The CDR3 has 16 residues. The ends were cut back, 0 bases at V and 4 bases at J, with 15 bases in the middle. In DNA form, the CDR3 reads TGTGCCAGCAGTTACTCCGGTCGACTGGGGGGAGAGACCCAGTACTTC. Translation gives CASSYSGRLGGETQYF.

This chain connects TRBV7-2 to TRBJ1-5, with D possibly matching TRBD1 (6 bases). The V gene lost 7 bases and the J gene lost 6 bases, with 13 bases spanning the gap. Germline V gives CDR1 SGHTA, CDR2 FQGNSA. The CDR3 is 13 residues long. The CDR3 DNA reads TGTGCCAGCACCAAGGGAGGGGGTCAGCCCCAGCATTTT. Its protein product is CASTKGGGQPQHF.

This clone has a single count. CDR3 bases: TGTGCCATCAGTGAGTCGGGACTAGCGGGGGGGCGCGTCACAGATACGCAGTATTTT. It is translated as CAISESGLAGGRVTDTQYF. J is TRBJ2-3 and V is TRBV10-3, with 16 bases lining up with TRBD2. V lost 0 bases, J lost 2 bases, and 5 bases stayed unmatched. Germline CDR1 is ENHRY and CDR2 is SYGVKD. The CDR3 has 19 amino acids.

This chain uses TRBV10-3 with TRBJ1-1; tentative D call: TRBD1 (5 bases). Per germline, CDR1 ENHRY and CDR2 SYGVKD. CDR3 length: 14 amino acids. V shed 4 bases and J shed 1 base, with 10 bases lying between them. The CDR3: CAISGQTRNTEAFF. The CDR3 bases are TGTGCCATCAGTGGACAGACGAGGAACACTGAAGCTTTCTTT.